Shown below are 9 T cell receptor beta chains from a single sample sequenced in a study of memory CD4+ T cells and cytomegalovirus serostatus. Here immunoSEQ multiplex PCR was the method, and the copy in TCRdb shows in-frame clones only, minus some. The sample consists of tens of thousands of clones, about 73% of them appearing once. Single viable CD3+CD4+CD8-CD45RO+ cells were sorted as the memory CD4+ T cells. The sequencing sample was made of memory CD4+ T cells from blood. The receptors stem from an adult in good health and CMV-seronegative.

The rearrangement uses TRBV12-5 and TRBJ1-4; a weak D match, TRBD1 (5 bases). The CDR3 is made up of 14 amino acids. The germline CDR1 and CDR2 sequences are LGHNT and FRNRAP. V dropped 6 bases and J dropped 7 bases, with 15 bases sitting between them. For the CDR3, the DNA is TGTGCTAGTGGAAAAGGGGTATTTGGTGAAAAACTGTTTTTT. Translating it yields CASGKGVFGEKLFF.

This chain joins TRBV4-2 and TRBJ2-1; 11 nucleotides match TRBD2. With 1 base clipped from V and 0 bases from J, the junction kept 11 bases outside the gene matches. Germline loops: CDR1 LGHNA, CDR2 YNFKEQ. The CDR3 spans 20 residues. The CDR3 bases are TGTGCCAGCAGCCAAGGGGCTAGCGGGGGGCCTGGAGGCTCCTACAATGAGCAGTTCTTC. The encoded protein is CASSQGASGGPGGSYNEQFF.

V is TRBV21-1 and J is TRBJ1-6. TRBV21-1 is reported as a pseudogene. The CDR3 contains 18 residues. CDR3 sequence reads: CASSKIGSLGTGNSPLHF. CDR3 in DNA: TGTGCCAGCAGCAAGATTGGTTCGTTGGGGACGGGTAATTCACCCCTCCACTTT.

The CDR3 nucleotides are TGTGCCAGCACCGAGCGGGGGGACTACAATGAGCAGTTCTTC. It specifies CASTERGDYNEQFF. This sequence joins TRBV6-5 and TRBJ2-1, with 9 bases fitting TRBD2. Germline trimming cut 7 bases from V and 3 bases from J; bases unmatched to any gene: 4. The V gene's germline CDR1 is MNHEY and CDR2 SVGAGI. CDR3 length: 14 residues.

The CDR3 sequence is CASSESAWTDTQYF. DNA for the CDR3: TGTGCCAGCAGTGAGTCGGCGTGGACAGATACGCAGTATTTT. V and J are TRBV25-1 and TRBJ2-3; D gene uncertain. The V end lost 3 bases, the J end lost 3 bases, and 10 bases lay between the germline ends. CDR3 size: 14 residues. From germline, CDR1 is MGHDK and CDR2 SYGVNS.

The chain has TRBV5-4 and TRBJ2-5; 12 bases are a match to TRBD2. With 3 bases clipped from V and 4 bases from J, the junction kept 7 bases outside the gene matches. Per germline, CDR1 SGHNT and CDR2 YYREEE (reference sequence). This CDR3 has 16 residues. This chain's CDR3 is CASSSRGLAGRETQYF. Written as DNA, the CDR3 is TGTGCCAGCAGCTCGCGAGGACTAGCGGGGCGAGAGACCCAGTACTTC.

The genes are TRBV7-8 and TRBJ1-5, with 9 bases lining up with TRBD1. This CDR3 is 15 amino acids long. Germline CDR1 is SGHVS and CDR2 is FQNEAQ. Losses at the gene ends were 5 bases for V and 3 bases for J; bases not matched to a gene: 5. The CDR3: CASSLRQGDNQPQHF. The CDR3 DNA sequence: TGTGCCAGCAGCCTGCGACAGGGGGACAATCAGCCCCAGCATTTT.

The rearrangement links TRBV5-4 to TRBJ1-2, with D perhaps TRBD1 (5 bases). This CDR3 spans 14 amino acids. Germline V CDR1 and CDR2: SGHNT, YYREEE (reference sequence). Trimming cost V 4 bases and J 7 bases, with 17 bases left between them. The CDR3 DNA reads TGTGCCAGCAGCGGGGGGGACCGATATGGTGGCTACACCTTC. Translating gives CASSGGDRYGGYTF.

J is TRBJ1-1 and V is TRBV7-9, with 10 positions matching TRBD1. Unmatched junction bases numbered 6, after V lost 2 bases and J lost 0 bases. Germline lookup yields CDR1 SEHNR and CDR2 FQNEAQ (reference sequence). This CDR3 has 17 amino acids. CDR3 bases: TGTGCCAGCAGCTTATGGACAGGGGGGATGGTGAACACTGAAGCTTTCTTT. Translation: CASSLWTGGMVNTEAFF.